This T cell receptor (beta chain) was captured in a study of CD8+ T cells in alopecia areata. Sequencing relied on a cDNA template that was reverse transcribed from extracted RNA. Data came from immunoSEQ multiplex PCR; TCRdb stores just in-frame clones and leaves some out. The table has around 29,000 clones, 65% to 80% seen once. Findings and limits, study-wide: Relative to mice, TCR sharing across patients was less clear, a difference possibly HLA-related. An increase in clonality over normal scalp was evident in lesional scalp, especially alopecia totalis/universalis.

Per the germline V gene, CDR1 is SQVTM and CDR2 is ANQGSEA. J lost 6 bases, V lost 5 bases, and 7 bases had no gene match. This CDR3 is built from 13 residues. Comments on this clone: Its antigen remains unknown.

Researchers gathered lesional scalp punch biopsies and peripheral blood from patients with alopecia areata. Researchers picked out CD4+ and CD8+ T cells from PBMCs by sorting. This chain uses TRBV29-1 with TRBJ2-1, with TRBD2 identical over 7 bases. The source material was NKG2D-low CD8+ T cells sorted from blood. The TCR originated in a human donor with alopecia areata. The CDR3 region has the DNA TGCAGCGTTCATGGCGGGGGAGGCAATGAGCAGTTCTTC. Encoded protein: CSVHGGGGNEQFF.